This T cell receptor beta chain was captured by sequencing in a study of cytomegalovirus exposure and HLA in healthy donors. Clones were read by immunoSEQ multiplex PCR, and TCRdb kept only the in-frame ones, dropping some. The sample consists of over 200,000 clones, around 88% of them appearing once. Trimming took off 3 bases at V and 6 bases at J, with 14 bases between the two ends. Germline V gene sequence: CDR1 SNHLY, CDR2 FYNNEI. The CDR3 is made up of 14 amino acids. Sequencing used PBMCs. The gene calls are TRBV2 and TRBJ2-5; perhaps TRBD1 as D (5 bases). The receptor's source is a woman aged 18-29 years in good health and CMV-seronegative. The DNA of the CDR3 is TGTGCCAGCAGTGAGTTTGTAAGGGGCAAGACCCAGTACTTC. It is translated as CASSEFVRGKTQYF.